Below, 23 T cell receptor beta chains from the same sample are listed, as sequenced in a study of human T cells and chemical hapten exposure. Time point meaning: patch test 3, about 24 weeks after DPC sensitization. Treatment specified: therapeutic diphenylcyclopropenone sensitization with weekly scalp DPC. TCRdb re-derived calls from the RACE reads in MiXCR, one entry per CDR3 protein. The sample includes 150,000 to 200,000 distinct CDR3 sequences, about a quarter of them seen just once. This specimen consisted of whole blood, obtained in connection with sensitization to the hapten diphenylcyclopropenone (DPC). The receptors stem from a woman in her late teens or twenties with alopecia areata. Some clones in this sample may be carry-over from other donors' samples.

The chain combines TRBV7-2 with TRBJ2-4; no clear D gene. CDR1 and CDR2 (germline): SGHTA, FQGNSA. The CDR3 contains 13 residues. The V end lost 5 bases, the J end lost 9 bases, and 14 bases lay between the germline ends. DNA for the CDR3: TGTGCCAGCAGCCTGATTGGGGTTGGCATTCAGTACTTC. Amino acids: CASSLIGVGIQYF.

This clonotype was detected only a few times. J is TRBJ2-2 and V is TRBV24-1; D remains unclear. The CDR3 has 11 residues. The V and J ends lost 6 bases and 7 bases respectively, with 5 bases between them. CDR1 is KGHDR, CDR2 SFDVKD, per germline. The CDR3 nucleotides are TGTGCCACCAGTCGATACGGGGAGCTGTTTTTT. Protein sequence: CATSRYGELFF.

V usage is TRBV25-1 and J usage is TRBJ2-7, with 8 bases lining up with TRBD1. The V gene's germline CDR1 is MGHDK and CDR2 SYGVNS. Trimming cost V 3 bases and J 5 bases; bases outside gene matches: 9. This CDR3 contains 15 residues. CDR3 protein: CASSDRFAGGNEQYF. The CDR3 DNA follows: TGTGCCAGCAGTGATCGGTTTGCAGGGGGCAACGAGCAGTACTTC.

This sequence joins TRBV2 and TRBJ1-4; 7 nucleotides align to TRBD1. The germline V gene encodes CDR1 SNHLY and CDR2 FYNNEI. This CDR3 has 16 residues. The trim removed 6 bases at V and 4 bases at J, leaving 11 bases unmatched. This CDR3 reads CASRNRAGTVNEKLFF. CDR3 sequence (DNA): TGTGCCAGCAGGAACCGAGCCGGGACAGTTAATGAAAAACTGTTTTTT. The whole variable domain, filled in from reference TRBV2 and TRBJ1-4, reads EPEVTQTPSHQVTQMGQEVILRCVPISNHLYFYWYRQILGQKVEFLVSFYNNEISEKSEIFDDQFSVERPDGSNFTLKIRSTKLEDSAMYFCASRNRAGTVNEKLFFGSGTQLSVL.

The chain joins TRBV30 to TRBJ2-7; D call uncertain. V was shortened by 4 bases and J by 0 bases, with 13 bases between the two germline ends. The CDR3 is made up of 14 amino acids. In germline, CDR1 is GTSNPN, CDR2 SVGIG (reference sequence). The CDR3 loop reads CAWTVKGVSYEQYF. In DNA, the CDR3 is TGTGCCTGGACTGTGAAGGGCGTCTCCTACGAGCAGTACTTC.

This clonotype was observed a handful of times. V is TRBV29-1 and J is TRBJ2-7; 9 positions match TRBD1. The CDR3 is made up of 12 amino acids. With 7 bases clipped from V and 3 bases from J, the junction kept 4 bases outside the gene matches. CDR1 and CDR2 (germline): SQVTM, ANQGSEA. In DNA, the CDR3 is TGCAGCGCCGGGACAGGGTTCTACGAGCAGTACTTC. Amino acids: CSAGTGFYEQYF.

This clonotype was recorded many times. The chain recombines TRBV10-2 with TRBJ2-1; TRBD2 matches at 8 bases. V dropped 5 bases and J dropped 3; count of bases not matched to a gene: 6. This CDR3 spans 15 amino acids. CDR1 and CDR2 (germline): WSHSY, SAAADI. CDR3: CASSMDSGGYNEQFF. The CDR3 DNA reads as TGCGCCAGCAGTATGGACAGCGGGGGCTACAATGAGCAGTTCTTC.

The chain is built from TRBV4-3 and TRBJ2-5; a weak D match, TRBD1 (6 bases). This CDR3 comprises 15 residues. With 5 bases removed from V and 2 bases from J, the gap between germline ends came to 15 bases. Germline CDR1 and CDR2: LGHNA and YSLEER. CDR3 residues: CASSSQPGQQETQYF. CDR3 coding DNA: TGCGCCAGCAGCTCACAGCCCGGACAGCAAGAGACCCAGTACTTC.

The gene calls are TRBV2 and TRBJ2-4, with D perhaps matching TRBD1 (6 bases). Trimming took off 4 bases at V and 0 bases at J, with 7 bases between the two ends. Germline V lookup: CDR1 SNHLY, CDR2 FYNNEI. The length of the CDR3 is 14 residues. The CDR3 spells CASSGGLAKNIQYF. The CDR3 region has the DNA TGTGCCAGCAGTGGGGGGCTAGCCAAAAACATTCAGTACTTC. Full variable domain (outside the CDR3, taken from reference TRBV2 and TRBJ2-4): EPEVTQTPSHQVTQMGQEVILRCVPISNHLYFYWYRQILGQKVEFLVSFYNNEISEKSEIFDDQFSVERPDGSNFTLKIRSTKLEDSAMYFCASSGGLAKNIQYFGAGTRLSVL.

J is TRBJ1-1 and V is TRBV27, with D maybe TRBD1 (5 bases). The CDR3 loop spans 15 amino acids. V lost 5 bases, J lost 4 bases, and 17 bases lay in between. Germline V gene data show CDR1 as MNHEY and CDR2 as SMNVEV (reference sequence). DNA for the CDR3: TGTGCCAGCAGTCTCCAGGGCTCGGGGAGCACTGAAGCTTTCTTT. It specifies CASSLQGSGSTEAFF.

This clonotype was counted only a few times. V usage is TRBV4-1 and J usage is TRBJ1-1; 8 bases match TRBD1. Germline V CDR1 and CDR2: MGHRA, YSYEKL. Trimming at V came to 0 bases and at J to 7 bases, leaving 4 bases not matched to a gene. The CDR3 length is 14 residues. CDR3 sequence: CASSQDRGHIEAFF. DNA of the CDR3: TGCGCCAGCAGCCAAGACAGGGGGCACATTGAAGCTTTCTTT.

The chain employs TRBV29-1 and TRBJ2-7, with D tentatively TRBD2 (5 bases). Germline V lookup: CDR1 SQVTM, CDR2 ANQGSEA. The CDR3 has 13 residues. V lost 6 bases and J 0 bases, leaving 12 bases between the germline ends. In nucleotides, the CDR3 is TGCAGCGTCTCGGACTTCCTCTCCTACGAGCAGTACTTC. Residues: CSVSDFLSYEQYF.

The chain employs TRBV12-2 and TRBJ2-1; TRBD2, the table's D call, was not compared with the DNA. TRBV12-2 is labeled a pseudogene. The CDR3 loop spans 15 amino acids. For the CDR3, the DNA is TGTGCAAGTCGCTTAGGGACTAGCTCCTACAATGAGCAGTTCTTC. Its translation is CASRLGTSSYNEQFF.

The chain's CDR3 is CATSRSRDTNSGELFF. The CDR3 bases are TGTGCCACCAGCAGAAGCCGGGACACCAATAGCGGGGAGCTGTTTTTT. The rearrangement joins TRBV15 to TRBJ2-2; a possible D gene is TRBD1 (6 bases). Germline V CDR1 and CDR2: LNHNV, YYDKDF (reference sequence). V dropped 2 bases and J dropped 7 bases, with 17 bases sitting between them. This CDR3 has 16 amino acids.

This clonotype has more than one count but fewer than ten. The V gene is TRBV9, the J gene TRBJ1-1; tentatively, D is TRBD1 (5 bases). The germline V and J ends were trimmed by 3 bases and 4 bases, with 16 bases remaining between them. From germline, CDR1 is SGDLS and CDR2 YYNGEE. This CDR3 region has 15 residues. The CDR3 DNA is TGTGCCAGCAGCGGTTCCGGGACGGCAGCCACTGAAGCTTTCTTT. This translates into CASSGSGTAATEAFF.

The genes are TRBV5-1 and TRBJ2-1; possible D gene TRBD2, 5 bases. The CDR3 totals 18 residues. V lost 1 base, J lost 4 bases, and 21 bases lay in between. Germline CDR1 SGHRS, CDR2 YFSETQ. CDR3 region: CASSLKPPGAGNYNEQFF. In DNA form, the CDR3 reads TGCGCCAGCAGCTTGAAGCCCCCTGGTGCGGGCAATTACAATGAGCAGTTCTTC.

This chain connects TRBV20-1 to TRBJ2-1; no clear D gene. Trimming removed 5 bases from V and 10 bases from J, with 9 bases in between. The CDR3 covers 10 residues. Germline-derived CDR1 and CDR2 are DFQATT and SNEGSKA (reference sequence). DNA for the CDR3: TGCAGTGCTTCGGATAGGGAGCAGTTCTTC. This sequence encodes CSASDREQFF.

The chain uses TRBV5-1 and TRBJ2-5; D is unresolved. V was clipped by 7 bases and J by 5 bases, with 9 bases between them. Looked up from germline, CDR1 is SGHRS and CDR2 is YFSETQ. The CDR3 has 11 residues. The chain's CDR3 is CASRRAETQYF. The CDR3 DNA follows: TGCGCCAGCCGCCGGGCGGAGACCCAGTACTTC.

Only a few counts were recorded for this clonotype. J is TRBJ1-5 and V is TRBV4-1; D is ambiguous. In germline, CDR1 is MGHRA, CDR2 YSYEKL. The CDR3 extends over 16 amino acids. Trimming shortened V by 1 base and J by 1 base, and 11 bases separated the two germline ends. The CDR3 reads CASSQVRARSNQPQHF. DNA for the CDR3: TGCGCCAGCAGCCAAGTGAGGGCCCGGAGCAATCAGCCCCAGCATTTT.

There are a few counts of this clonotype. This chain connects TRBV5-1 to TRBJ2-5; tentative D call: TRBD1 (6 bases). The V gene's germline CDR1 is SGHRS and CDR2 YFSETQ. V dropped 3 bases and J dropped 2 bases, with 11 bases sitting between them. The CDR3 is 14 residues long. CDR3: CASSSTTGQETQYF. The CDR3 nucleotides read TGCGCCAGCAGCTCGACGACAGGACAAGAGACCCAGTACTTC.

This clonotype was observed a handful of times. This chain links TRBV7-2 with TRBJ2-2; D uncertain. This CDR3 comprises 14 residues. Per the germline V gene, CDR1 is SGHTA and CDR2 is FQGNSA. The germline V and J ends were trimmed by 5 bases and 4 bases, with 11 bases remaining between them. This CDR3 reads CASSHGRPTGELFF. DNA of the CDR3: TGTGCCAGCAGCCACGGACGGCCCACCGGGGAGCTGTTTTTT.

This clonotype was recorded many times. V usage is TRBV9 and J usage is TRBJ2-7; D call uncertain. Germline lookup yields CDR1 SGDLS and CDR2 YYNGEE. V was cut by 0 bases and J by 6 bases, with 16 bases left in between. The CDR3 is 15 amino acids. CDR3 region: CASSVGEGWKGEQYF. The CDR3 coding sequence is TGTGCCAGCAGCGTAGGGGAAGGGTGGAAAGGCGAGCAGTACTTC.

This clonotype appeared a few times. V gene TRBV21-1 combines with J gene TRBJ2-1; the D segment call TRBD1 is taken from the table without a DNA check. TRBV21-1 has pseudogene status. The CDR3 runs to 19 residues. CDR3 loop: CASSKSGGGHSHSYNEQFF. CDR3 bases: TGTGCCAGCAGCAAATCAGGGGGGGGCCACTCCCACTCCTACAATGAGCAGTTCTTC.